This T cell receptor (beta chain) was obtained from a study of Ad26.COV2.S vaccination and SARS-CoV-2 variants. Study in general: COV1001, an Ad26.COV2.S trial, supplied this vaccine-arm donor.

Sequencing used immunoSEQ multiplex PCR; TCRdb keeps in-frame clones, though not all of them. The table has about 680,000 clones, about 89% seen once. Treatment denoted: roughly 20 received Ad26.COV2.S at low or high dose, single or two shots; 5 received placebo; per-sample allocation not given. Sampling took place 63 days after the first vaccine or placebo injection. Overall study findings and caveats: Non-spike TCR breadth showed similarity between vaccine and placebo recipients. Estimates derived from TCR breadth and depth analyses may have underestimated total T cell responses. The study found higher spike-specific TCR breadth in vaccine than placebo recipients.

This CDR3 has 16 residues. Germline loops: CDR1 LNHDA, CDR2 SQIVND (reference sequence). With 5 bases clipped from V and 2 bases from J, the junction kept 6 bases outside the gene matches. In the case of this clone: Its antigen is still unknown.

This chain joins TRBV19 and TRBJ2-3; 11 nucleotides agree with TRBD2. The sample consisted of peripheral blood, taken in a trial of Ad26.COV2.S vaccine versus placebo. The sequence derives from a person aged 18 to 65 who received the Ad26.COV2.S COVID-19 vaccine or a placebo. The CDR3 region has the DNA TGTGCCAGTAGTTTTCGGACTAGCGGGTCCACAGATACGCAGTATTTT. Protein sequence: CASSFRTSGSTDTQYF.